The 10 T cell receptor beta chains presented below share a single source sample, sequenced in a study of identical twins. TCRdb re-derived calls from the 5' RACE reads in MiXCR, one entry per CDR3 protein. The sample lists roughly 1.6 million distinct CDR3 sequences, about 30% occurring once. The specimen was cord blood. The receptors here all came from a newborn girl in good health.

This clonotype was counted many times. The chain joins TRBV29-1 to TRBJ2-5; 10 nucleotides line up with TRBD2. The CDR3 is 16 amino acids. CDR1 and CDR2 (germline): SQVTM, ANQGSEA. The V gene end was trimmed by 4 bases and the J gene end by 2 bases; junction bases not matched to a gene: 10. The CDR3 is CSVARLAGGEQETQYF. CDR3 in DNA: TGCAGCGTTGCTAGACTAGCGGGTGGGGAACAAGAGACCCAGTACTTC.

The J gene is TRBJ2-3, the V gene TRBV9, with 7 bases identical to TRBD1. CDR1 is SGDLS, CDR2 YYNGEE, per germline. After removal of 0 bases from V and 2 bases from J, the junction contained 3 bases not matched to a gene. The CDR3 length is 15 residues. The CDR3 here is CASSVAGQATDTQYF. The CDR3 DNA sequence: TGTGCCAGCAGCGTAGCTGGACAGGCCACAGATACGCAGTATTTT.

This clonotype occurred a few times. This sequence joins TRBV11-1 and TRBJ1-5; 7 bases line up with TRBD1. V gave up 9 bases and J gave up 0 bases; unmatched junction bases: 5. The CDR3 spans 14 residues. CDR1 and CDR2 from the germline V gene are SGHAT and FQDESV (reference sequence). The CDR3 DNA is TGTGCCAGAACTGGGGACAGTAGCAATCAGCCCCAGCATTTT. Translated: CARTGDSSNQPQHF. The whole variable domain, remainder taken from reference TRBV11-1 and TRBJ1-5, is EAEVAQSPRYKITEKSQAVAFWCDPISGHATLYWYRQILGQGPELLVQFQDESVVDDSQLPKDRFSAERLKGVDSTLKIQPAELGDSAMYLCARTGDSSNQPQHFGDGTRLSIL.

The V gene is TRBV23-1, the J gene TRBJ1-4, with 7 bases lining up with TRBD1. TRBV23-1 falls under the ORF class, with uncertain function. This CDR3 region has 19 residues. The V segment lost 2 bases and the J segment 0 bases; nucleotides outside the gene matches: 12. CDR3 nucleotide sequence: TGCGCCAGCAGTCAACCCGCGAACAGGGGCGCAGCAACTAATGAAAAACTGTTTTTT. Protein product: CASSQPANRGAATNEKLFF.

The table lists this clonotype with many counts. The rearrangement joins TRBV28 to TRBJ2-7, with TRBD2 identical over 9 bases. Losses at the gene ends were 5 bases for V and 3 bases for J; bases not matched to a gene: 8. Germline-derived CDR1 and CDR2 are MDHEN and SYDVKM. The CDR3 spans 15 residues. CDR3: CASSLGLAGIYEQYF. The DNA for the CDR3 is TGTGCCAGCAGTCTGGGACTAGCCGGGATCTACGAGCAGTACTTC.

This sequence joins TRBV19 and TRBJ1-5; possibly TRBD1 for D (6 bases). The germline V gene has CDR1 LNHDA and CDR2 SQIVND (reference sequence). The CDR3 runs to 13 residues. V was shortened by 1 base and J by 6 bases, with 7 bases between the two germline ends. The DNA for the CDR3 is TGTGCCAGTAGTATAGCCAGGGGTCAGCCCCAGCATTTT. Its translation: CASSIARGQPQHF.

The V gene is TRBV12-3 or TRBV12-4, the J gene TRBJ2-2; a weak D match, TRBD1 (6 bases). The CDR3 loop spans 14 amino acids. Trimming took off 7 bases at V and 5 bases at J, with 14 bases between the two ends. In DNA form, the CDR3 reads TGTGCCAGCAAAGACAGGAGAACGACCGGGGAGCTGTTTTTT. Translation gives CASKDRRTTGELFF.

In its sample, this clonotype was seen a few times. V usage is TRBV4-2 and J usage is TRBJ1-5; D is uncertain. Germline V gene data show CDR1 as LGHNA and CDR2 as YNFKEQ. This CDR3 contains 15 residues. V dropped 0 bases and J dropped 9 bases, with 15 bases sitting between them. In DNA, the CDR3 is TGTGCCAGCAGCCAAGATAGCACAGCTTCTCGGCCCCAGCATTTT. Amino acids: CASSQDSTASRPQHF.

This clonotype showed up many times. The V and J genes are TRBV29-1 and TRBJ2-7; D may be TRBD1 or TRBD2 (5 bases each). Trimming took off 2 bases at V and 5 bases at J, with 10 bases between the two ends. The V gene's germline CDR1 is SQVTM and CDR2 ANQGSEA. The CDR3 spans 12 residues. CDR3 amino acids: CSVERWDHEQYF. The CDR3 nucleotides read TGCAGCGTTGAAAGGTGGGACCACGAGCAGTACTTC.

This clonotype was detected ten times or more. V gene TRBV27 combines with J gene TRBJ2-7; 7 bases line up with TRBD1. CDR1 and CDR2 from the germline V gene are MNHEY and SMNVEV (reference sequence). The CDR3 has 14 residues. Trimming at V came to 5 bases and at J to 3 bases, leaving 7 bases not matched to a gene. The CDR3 region has the DNA TGTGCCAGCAGTACAGGGACAGAGCACTACGAGCAGTACTTC. The encoded protein is CASSTGTEHYEQYF.